This T cell receptor (beta chain) was captured by sequencing in a study of blood T cell repertoires in COVID-19. About the study: The United States, Italy and Spain supplied acute and convalescent COVID-19 samples. PBMCs, B-cell-depleted T cells, or T cells provided the cDNA or gDNA that made up the material.

How the authors handled the data: Researchers report that nucleated cell counts were estimated from reference gene primer amplification. Generated by immunoSEQ multiplex PCR, the TCRdb table keeps only in-frame clones and is missing some. The V and J calls and clone size come from that table; D and trimming were worked out from the DNA. The data hold approximately 97,000 clones, with just over 90% observed a single time. The CDR3 has 15 amino acids. Germline-derived CDR1 and CDR2 are LGHNT and FRNRAP. V gave up 5 bases and J gave up 6 bases; unmatched junction bases: 10. This clonotype was obtained from a man aged 60-69 years with acute or convalescent COVID-19. The specimen sequenced was peripheral blood. V and J are TRBV12-5 and TRBJ1-5, with TRBD1 matching over 7 bases. As DNA, the CDR3 is TGTGCTAGTGGTCCAGGGGGAGGCTTAGGTCAGCCCCAGCATTTT. Residues: CASGPGGGLGQPQHF.